Below are 27 T cell receptor beta chains sequenced from a single sample in a study of blood T cell repertoires in COVID-19. The protocol was immunoSEQ multiplex PCR, while the TCRdb copy is restricted to in-frame clones and leaves out a portion. The repertoire holds about 270,000 clones, with 86% as singletons. Material: peripheral blood. The receptors come from a woman aged 25 to 39 with COVID-19, enrolled during active disease.

The V gene is TRBV7-8, the J gene TRBJ2-7; D ambiguous. The germline CDR1 and CDR2 sequences are SGHVS and FQNEAQ. The CDR3 is 14 residues long. V was trimmed by 2 bases and J by 0 bases, leaving 8 bases between them. The CDR3 region has the DNA TGTGCCAGCAGCTTAATCGGTAGCTCCTACGAGCAGTACTTC. Translated: CASSLIGSSYEQYF.

With respect to this clone: The same CDR3 is also encoded by other DNA sequences in this sample. This chain joins TRBV18 and TRBJ2-7, with D unresolved. The germline CDR1 and CDR2 sequences are KGHSH and LQKENI. V was shortened by 3 bases and J by 3 bases, with 6 bases between the two germline ends. The CDR3 is 12 amino acids. The CDR3 DNA reads TGTGCCAGCTCACCTTCTAGCTACGAGCAGTACTTC. It translates to CASSPSSYEQYF.

The DNA for the CDR3 is TGTGCCAGCTCGCCCGGGGTCCGGAACACCGGGGAGCTGTTTTTT. This translates into CASSPGVRNTGELFF. V usage is TRBV18 and J usage is TRBJ2-2, with a weak D call TRBD2 (5 bases). The germline V gene has CDR1 KGHSH and CDR2 LQKENI. The CDR3 sequence is 15 residues long. Trimming shortened V by 6 bases and J by 1 base, and 12 bases separated the two germline ends.

The J gene is TRBJ1-6, the V gene TRBV6-1, with a tentative D call TRBD1 (6 bases). Trimming stripped 10 bases from V and 7 bases from J, with 17 bases between. Germline values: CDR1 MNHNS, CDR2 SASEGT. This CDR3 is 14 amino acids long. Here the CDR3 reads CATSAAGDNSPLHF. The CDR3 coding sequence is TGTGCCACCTCGGCGGCAGGGGACAATTCACCCCTCCACTTT.

The chain joins TRBV6-6 to TRBJ2-2, with D maybe TRBD1 (6 bases). Trimming took off 2 bases at V and 5 bases at J, with 6 bases between the two ends. Germline CDR1 and CDR2: MNHNY and SVGAGI (reference sequence). The CDR3 contains 13 residues. CDR3 protein: CASSYRGTGELFF. The CDR3 nucleotides are TGTGCCAGCAGTTACAGGGGGACCGGGGAGCTGTTTTTT.

The chain combines TRBV3-1 (or the pseudogene TRBV3-2) with TRBJ2-7; TRBD1 aligns across 8 bases. Per the germline V gene, CDR1 is LGHDT and CDR2 is YNNKEL (reference sequence). The CDR3 covers 15 residues. V lost 1 base, J lost 2 bases, and 4 bases stayed unmatched. Here the CDR3 DNA reads TGTGCCAGCAGCCAAGGACAGGGGACCCCCTACGAGCAGTACTTC. It is translated as CASSQGQGTPYEQYF.

The CDR3 bases are TGTGCCAGCAGTGAAGGGGGGGGGCGCGGCGGCTACACCTTC. Amino acid sequence: CASSEGGGRGGYTF. V gene TRBV6-1 combines with J gene TRBJ1-2, with D tentatively TRBD1 (6 bases). This CDR3 is built from 14 residues. V dropped 1 base and J dropped 8 bases, with 14 bases sitting between them. The germline V gene has CDR1 MNHNS and CDR2 SASEGT.

The chain links TRBV10-3 to TRBJ2-3; the match to TRBD1 covers 8 bases. The germline V gene encodes CDR1 ENHRY and CDR2 SYGVKD. V trimming: 2 bases; J trimming: 2 bases; junction bases outside the gene matches: 3. The CDR3 spans 15 residues. The chain's CDR3 is CAISEPGQATDTQYF. In DNA, the CDR3 is TGTGCCATCAGTGAGCCGGGACAGGCCACAGATACGCAGTATTTT.

The chain combines TRBV6-5 with TRBJ2-7; TRBD2 is a possible D gene (6 bases). CDR1 and CDR2 from the germline V gene are MNHEY and SVGAGI. CDR3 size: 15 residues. The germline V and J ends were trimmed by 6 bases and 2 bases, with 17 bases remaining between them. The CDR3 DNA reads as TGTGCCAGCAGGGGGCCTGGGACGGGAGCCTACGAGCAGTACTTC. This sequence encodes CASRGPGTGAYEQYF.

DNA for the CDR3: TGCGCCAGCAGCTTGGAGGTGCGGTACGAGCAGTACTTC. It is translated as CASSLEVRYEQYF. The chain combines TRBV5-1 with TRBJ2-7; D uncertain. The CDR3 totals 13 residues. Trimming took 0 bases from V and 4 from J, leaving 8 bases between them. CDR1 is SGHRS, CDR2 YFSETQ, per germline.

This clone was counted a single time. This rearrangement joins TRBV12-3 or TRBV12-4 to TRBJ2-5; the D gene is possibly TRBD1 (5 bases). This CDR3 has 13 amino acids. V was trimmed by 3 bases and J by 4 bases, leaving 9 bases between them. This chain's CDR3 is CASSLIRVETQYF. Written as DNA, the CDR3 is TGTGCCAGCAGTTTGATCAGGGTAGAGACCCAGTACTTC.

V and J are TRBV27 and TRBJ1-5; unclear D gene. The germline V gene has CDR1 MNHEY and CDR2 SMNVEV (reference sequence). With 4 bases removed from V and 5 bases from J, the gap between germline ends came to 15 bases. The CDR3 contains 15 residues. The CDR3: CASSSNGVGYQPQHF. CDR3 in DNA: TGTGCCAGCAGTTCCAACGGGGTTGGATATCAGCCCCAGCATTTT.

V is TRBV18 and J is TRBJ2-6, with a weak D call TRBD1 (5 bases). From germline, CDR1 is KGHSH and CDR2 LQKENI. The CDR3 length is 17 residues. V lost 2 bases, J lost 0 bases, and 11 bases lay in between. The CDR3 sequence: CASSPNTGYSGANVLTF. CDR3 sequence (DNA): TGTGCCAGCTCACCAAACACAGGCTACTCTGGGGCCAACGTCCTGACTTTC.

This clone was observed a handful of times. The V call is TRBV2, the J call TRBJ2-5; D ambiguous. Trimming took 7 bases from V and 5 from J, leaving 8 bases between them. This CDR3 is 11 amino acids long. Germline CDR1 and CDR2: SNHLY and FYNNEI. This chain's CDR3 is CASKYQETQYF. CDR3 sequence (DNA): TGTGCCAGCAAGTATCAGGAGACCCAGTACTTC. Drawing the rest from reference TRBV2 and TRBJ2-5, the complete variable domain is EPEVTQTPSHQVTQMGQEVILRCVPISNHLYFYWYRQILGQKVEFLVSFYNNEISEKSEIFDDQFSVERPDGSNFTLKIRSTKLEDSAMYFCASKYQETQYFGPGTRLLVL.

The chain combines TRBV10-1 with TRBJ2-5, with a weak D call TRBD1 (5 bases). Trimming removed 8 bases at V and 4 bases at J, with 14 bases between. This CDR3 comprises 13 residues. Germline loops: CDR1 WNHNN, CDR2 SYGVQD (reference sequence). The CDR3 DNA reads TGCGCCAGCTCCTTCAGGGTGGGAGAGACCCAGTACTTC. Its translation is CASSFRVGETQYF.

About this clone: Other nucleotide sequences from this sample produce the same CDR3. V is TRBV5-1 and J is TRBJ1-1, with unresolved D. Trimming removed 0 bases from V and 1 base from J, with 7 bases in between. The germline CDR1 and CDR2 sequences are SGHRS and YFSETQ. The CDR3 loop spans 14 amino acids. CDR3 in amino acids: CASSLDSRNTEAFF. The CDR3 nucleotides read TGCGCCAGCAGCTTGGATAGCCGGAACACTGAAGCTTTCTTT.

The rearrangement links TRBV19 to TRBJ2-6, with a possible D match to TRBD1 (6 bases). The V end was cut by 5 bases, the J end by 2 bases, with 10 bases between. Germline V gives CDR1 LNHDA, CDR2 SQIVND (reference sequence). The CDR3 totals 15 residues. In nucleotides, the CDR3 is TGTGCCAGTAGTCCGCAGGGGACTGGGGCCAACGTCCTGACTTTC. It specifies CASSPQGTGANVLTF. Full variable domain (outside the CDR3, taken from reference TRBV19 and TRBJ2-6): DGGITQSPKYLFRKEGQNVTLSCEQNLNHDAMYWYRQDPGQGLRLIYYSQIVNDFQKGDIAEGYSVSREKKESFPLTVTSAQKNPTAFYLCASSPQGTGANVLTFGAGSRLTVL.

The rearrangement uses TRBV28 and TRBJ2-7; the D gene is possibly TRBD2 (6 bases). The CDR3 sequence is 14 residues long. Germline CDR1 is MDHEN and CDR2 is SYDVKM. Trimming took 6 bases from V and 5 from J, leaving 17 bases between them. The CDR3 is CASSSRLVVDEQYF. In DNA form, the CDR3 reads TGTGCCAGCAGCTCCCGACTAGTTGTTGACGAGCAGTACTTC.

The sample holds a few counts of this clone. This sequence joins TRBV27 and TRBJ2-1; 8 nucleotides match TRBD1. Germline values: CDR1 MNHEY, CDR2 SMNVEV (reference sequence). The V gene end was trimmed by 8 bases and the J gene end by 6 bases; junction bases not matched to a gene: 6. CDR3 length: 13 residues. This chain's CDR3 is CASGQGTVNEQFF. CDR3 sequence (DNA): TGTGCCAGCGGACAGGGCACGGTCAATGAGCAGTTCTTC.

The chain employs TRBV2 and TRBJ2-7; TRBD1 matches 9 bases. V dropped 1 base and J dropped 2; count of bases not matched to a gene: 3. The V gene's germline CDR1 is SNHLY and CDR2 FYNNEI. CDR3 length equals 15 residues. The CDR3 region is CASSEGTGATYEQYF. The DNA of the CDR3 is TGTGCCAGCAGTGAAGGGACAGGGGCAACCTACGAGCAGTACTTC.

This rearrangement joins TRBV6-6 to TRBJ1-1; D may be TRBD1 (6 bases). The CDR3 has 14 amino acids. In germline, CDR1 is MNHNY, CDR2 SVGAGI (reference sequence). Trimming took 5 bases from V and 0 from J, leaving 10 bases between them. DNA for the CDR3: TGTGCCAGCAGTCCAGACAGGTTGAACACTGAAGCTTTCTTT. Translated: CASSPDRLNTEAFF.

The rearrangement joins TRBV28 to TRBJ2-7; D may be TRBD2 (7 bases). Per the germline V gene, CDR1 is MDHEN and CDR2 is SYDVKM. The CDR3 has 14 amino acids. Trimming took off 3 bases at V and 6 bases at J, with 15 bases between the two ends. CDR3 region: CASSLGGRLGEQYF. The CDR3 DNA sequence: TGTGCCAGCAGTTTGGGGGGGCGGTTGGGCGAGCAGTACTTC.

A remark on this clone: Possible read error: a much larger clone is one base away. The identical CDR3 is also encoded by other nucleotide sequences in the sample. V gene TRBV11-3 combines with J gene TRBJ2-7; 8 nucleotides align to TRBD1. CDR1 is SGHNT and CDR2 is YENEEA in the germline V gene. CDR3 length: 16 amino acids. The CDR3 region is CASSLGSGTGTYEQYF. DNA of the CDR3: TGTGCCAGCAGCTTAGGGTCCGGGACAGGCACCTATGAGCAGTACTTC.

The chain combines TRBV10-3 with TRBJ1-2; 7 nucleotides line up with TRBD1. The germline gives CDR1 ENHRY, CDR2 SYGVKD. CDR3 length: 15 amino acids. The ends lost 8 bases at V and 1 base at J; junction bases unmatched: 10. The DNA for the CDR3 is TGTGCCATCGGTGGGGGACAGTCCGATAACTATGGCTACACCTTC. It codes for CAIGGGQSDNYGYTF.

CDR3 sequence: CASSLNRGFTEAFF. In DNA, the CDR3 is TGTGCCAGCAGTTTGAACAGGGGGTTCACTGAAGCTTTCTTT. This chain connects TRBV28 to TRBJ1-1, with 8 bases identical to TRBD1. CDR1 is MDHEN, CDR2 SYDVKM, per germline. The CDR3 totals 14 residues. V gave up 3 bases and J gave up 4 bases; unmatched junction bases: 4.

V and J are TRBV3-1 (or the pseudogene TRBV3-2) and TRBJ2-1; D is unresolved. Germline CDR1 is LGHDT and CDR2 is YNNKEL (reference sequence). This CDR3 has 13 amino acids. Trimming cost V 6 bases and J 7 bases, with 13 bases left between them. The CDR3: CASRASLSNEQFF. The CDR3 DNA is TGTGCCAGCAGGGCTAGTCTATCAAATGAGCAGTTCTTC.

This clone was seen a few times. The chain carries TRBV11-3 and TRBJ1-2; D call uncertain. The ends were cut back, 0 bases at V and 4 bases at J, with 6 bases in the middle. The CDR3 runs 13 residues. Germline lookup yields CDR1 SGHNT and CDR2 YENEEA. CDR3 DNA sequence: TGTGCCAGCAGCTTAGATGGAGGCTATGGCTACACCTTC. Amino acid sequence: CASSLDGGYGYTF.